This record covers a single TCR beta chain. The target of this receptor is not known. No clone much larger than this one lies a single base away; base qualities are absent. The High Capacity cDNA Reverse Transcription Kit was used to reverse transcribe all of the isolated RNA, meaning that expressed TCRB transcripts were what got sequenced. Deep immunoSEQ sequencing was performed on naive, central memory and regulatory T cell samples, with an average of around 3.4 million total reads per sample. After sorted cells were lysed in RLT buffer, RNA was extracted with DNase-treated RNeasy Micro or Mini kits, with the choice depending on cell number. Each cell subset was processed on its own to prevent cross-contamination, while patient and healthy donor samples were processed together. Using the immunoSEQ multiplex PCR, TCRB sequences were amplified from cDNA into 87-bp fragments spanning the CDR3 region. The amplicons were sequenced using the Illumina HiSeq platform. Concerning the study's data processing: Synthetic template baselines were used to correct PCR bias computationally, reads within Hamming distance 2 were collapsed, and singletons that could not be merged were discarded. Reads were aligned to IMGT to assign V, D and J genes, CDR3 length, and insertions or deletions at six rearrangement sites. Clonotype counts were normalized to sorted cell number within each subset before computing true diversity and Gini coefficients with the tcR R package. The overlap coefficient, calculated on TCRB nucleotide sequences, was used to quantify repertoire sharing. TCRdb retrieved this table from immuneACCESS and kept in-frame rearrangements only. Not all clones are present; in checked studies, unresolved V genes account for under half, and no reason is known for the remainder. D and trimming come from the DNA, and the V and J calls and clone size come from that table. The sample includes roughly 300,000 clones, with roughly a tenth observed a single time. The ten largest make up roughly 1% of the sample.

The sample is drawn from a study of beta chain features in type 1 diabetes (dated by TCRdb to 2017 to 2018). Regarding the complete study: Patients and healthy donors did not differ in mean age, gender distribution, total cell number or subset yield. In the study, TCRB repertoires of sorted circulating CD4+ T cell subsets from recently diagnosed type 1 diabetes patients were compared with those of matched healthy donors. A total of roughly 99 million sorted cells were examined across all samples, and the number of cells per subset was strongly correlated with RNA yield. Regulatory and stem cell-like memory subsets were isolated from only 8 patients and about eight healthy donors, whereas naive and central memory subsets came from all 30 or so donors.

The germline V gene provides CDR1 SQVTM and CDR2 ANQGSEA. V is clipped by 1 base and J by 4 bases, and the sequence between their germline boundaries is 10 bases long. Counted from cysteine to phenylalanine, this CDR3 has 13 amino acids. Only the CDR3 DNA stays, 39 bases, in frame from base 1. The paper's findings and limits, for the study overall: In all four CD4+ subsets, TCRB CDR3 length was moderately but significantly shorter in type 1 diabetes patients. Sequencing cDNA rather than genomic DNA could over-represent highly expressing activated cells, although activation and CD3 levels did not differ between groups. Shorter templates might be favored by PCR, yet because patient and control samples were amplified and corrected together, any such skew would affect both groups equally. Naive, central memory and regulatory TCRB repertoires appeared to be more similar among patients than among healthy donors. Only small numbers of individuals were included in the HLA sub-analyses, which left unresolved whether HLA type had any influence on TCRB rearrangement. At VDJ recombination sites, patients with type 1 diabetes made fewer insertions and deleted more nucleotides, a pattern implying thymic rearrangement abnormalities.

A single peripheral blood draw of about 116 mL on average was collected from each donor into heparinised tubes. Using a panel that included CD45RO, CCR7, CD25, CD127, CD95 and CD27, naive, central memory, regulatory and stem cell-like memory CD4+ T cells were sorted on a BD FACSAria II. Every sorted population had a purity above 98%. Right away, PBMCs were isolated by Lymphoprep density gradient centrifugation and were stained directly, with no culture step. Samples were stained and sorted in pairs, with one healthy donor and one patient per experiment, so that batch effects were minimized. This sequence originates from a man aged 25 to 40 with type 1 diabetes. The sequence joins TRBV29-1 to TRBJ2-5; there is no confident call for the D gene. What was sequenced was central memory CD4+ T cells from blood. The nucleotide sequence reads TGCAGCGTTGAAGGATCCTTCCGAGAGACCCAGTACTTC. Its amino acids are CSVEGSFRETQYF.